This is a list of T cell receptor beta chains from one sample in a study of T cells after somatic rescue of genetic block. TCRdb's table, derived via immunoSEQ multiplex PCR, lists solely in-frame clones and lacks some. The data show about 88,000 clones, 85% to 90% seen once. Specimen: peripheral blood mononuclear cells (PBMCs). These receptors came from a woman in her late teens or twenties. Both conserved end residues are part of each CDR3. The D gene is left open where the match is weak. For some rows the clone size is stated as once, few or many, or as a class when expanded; others skip it.

clone size	D gene	V gene	J gene	CDR3 protein	CDR3 DNA
.	.	TRBV5-4	TRBJ1-2	CASSLRNGGYTF	TGTGCCAGCAGCTTGCGAAATGGCGGCTACACCTTC
.	.	TRBV29-1	TRBJ1-1	CSVAAGNVNTEAFF	TGCAGCGTTGCGGCAGGGAACGTGAACACTGAAGCTTTCTTT
.	TRBD1	TRBV4-1	TRBJ2-7	CASSQWSPGQASYEQYF	TGCGCCAGCAGCCAGTGGTCTCCGGGACAGGCCTCCTACGAGCAGTACTTC
.	.	TRBV28	TRBJ2-2	CASNWGNTGELFF	TGTGCCAGCAATTGGGGGAACACCGGGGAGCTGTTTTTT
few	.	TRBV5-5	TRBJ1-5	CASSLQGRPQHF	TGTGCCAGCAGCTTGCAGGGACGGCCCCAGCATTTT
.	.	TRBV29-1	TRBJ1-2	CSVEDGPGSYGYTF	TGCAGCGTTGAAGATGGCCCCGGCAGCTATGGCTACACCTTC
.	.	TRBV19	TRBJ1-5	CASTVYVGGNQPQHF	TGTGCCAGTACCGTATACGTCGGGGGGAATCAGCCCCAGCATTTT
.	.	TRBV5-4	TRBJ2-7	CASSSSADLYEQYF	TGTGCCAGCAGCTCGTCCGCGGACCTCTACGAGCAGTACTTC
few	.	TRBV2	TRBJ1-5	CASPPGYSNQPQHF	TGTGCCAGCCCCCCCGGATATAGCAATCAGCCCCAGCATTTT
.	.	TRBV20-1	TRBJ2-7	CSASEWGRQYF	TGCAGTGCTTCGGAGTGGGGGAGGCAGTACTTC
once	.	TRBV2	TRBJ1-2	CASSEAGRVGGYTF	TGTGCCAGCAGTGAAGCGGGGCGGGTTGGTGGCTACACCTTC
.	TRBD2	TRBV5-1	TRBJ2-1	CASSLEAGRGYNEQFF	TGCGCCAGCAGCTTGGAAGCGGGAAGGGGCTACAATGAGCAGTTCTTC
.	TRBD1	TRBV5-6	TRBJ1-4	CASSLAGTGGEKLFF	TGTGCCAGCAGCTTGGCCGGGACAGGGGGTGAAAAACTGTTTTTT
.	.	TRBV6-1	TRBJ1-5	CATRVKENQPQHF	TGTGCCACCCGGGTCAAGGAGAATCAGCCCCAGCATTTT
.	.	TRBV18	TRBJ1-5	CASSPLGGSNQPQHF	TGTGCCAGCTCACCATTGGGGGGGAGCAATCAGCCCCAGCATTTT
.	.	TRBV6-1	TRBJ1-4	CASSEAHYPRHEKLFF	TGTGCCAGCAGTGAAGCCCATTACCCCCGCCATGAAAAACTGTTTTTT
.	TRBD1	TRBV29-1	TRBJ2-7	CSAGGQGFYEQYF	TGCAGCGCCGGGGGACAGGGGTTCTACGAGCAGTACTTC
.	.	TRBV5-1	TRBJ2-7	CASSRESWGTYEQYF	TGCGCCAGCAGCCGGGAAAGTTGGGGAACATACGAGCAGTACTTC
.	.	TRBV15	TRBJ1-4	CATSPDLSGYRGEKLFF	TGTGCCACCAGCCCAGACCTTTCGGGGTATCGAGGTGAAAAACTGTTTTTT
.	.	TRBV6-1	TRBJ1-2	CASSVGRHYGYTF	TGTGCCAGCAGTGTTGGGCGGCACTATGGCTACACCTTC